Sequencing of this TCR beta chain was carried out in a study of siplizumab effects on memory and regulatory T cells. Study outcomes and limitations: Siplizumab significantly reduced alloreactive sequences traceable to unstimulated CD4+ memory cells. Only a minority of proliferating CD4+ or CD8+ clones had an assignable naive or memory phenotype, with roughly 75-95% lacking one. A mean of about 70% of mappable alloreactive CD4+ clones were Treg-derived with siplizumab, compared with about 30% in controls. Proliferating Tregs in siplizumab cultures were never verified as suppressive.

Points on this clone: Its antigen is still unknown.

Assay used: immunoSEQ multiplex PCR; TCRdb lists only in-frame clones, some missing. The sample has approximately 100,000 clones, nearly 95% seen once; the top ten hold around 11%. J was trimmed by 4 bases and V by 0 bases; bases with no gene match: 1. The CDR3 contains 13 residues. From germline, CDR1 is GTSNPN and CDR2 SVGIG (reference sequence). The chain recombines TRBV30 with TRBJ2-3, with 7 bases that match TRBD2. The sample taken for sequencing was non-Treg CD4+ T cells sorted from blood. This TCR came from a human donor in good health. CDR3 nucleotide sequence: TGTGCCTGGAGTGTGAGCGGGGCAGATACGCAGTATTTT. This encodes CAWSVSGADTQYF.